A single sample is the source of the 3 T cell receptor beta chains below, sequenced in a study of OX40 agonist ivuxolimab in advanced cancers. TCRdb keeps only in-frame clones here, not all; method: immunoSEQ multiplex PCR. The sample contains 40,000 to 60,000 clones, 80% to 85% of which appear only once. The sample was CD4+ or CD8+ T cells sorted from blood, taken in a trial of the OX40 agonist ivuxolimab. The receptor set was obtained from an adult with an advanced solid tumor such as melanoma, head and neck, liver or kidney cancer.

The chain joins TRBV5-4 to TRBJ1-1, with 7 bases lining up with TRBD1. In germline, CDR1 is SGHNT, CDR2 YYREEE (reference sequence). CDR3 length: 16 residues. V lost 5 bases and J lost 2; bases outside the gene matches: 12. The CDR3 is CASSSNRGWRNTEAFF. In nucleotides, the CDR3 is TGTGCCAGCAGTTCAAACAGGGGATGGAGAAACACTGAAGCTTTCTTT.

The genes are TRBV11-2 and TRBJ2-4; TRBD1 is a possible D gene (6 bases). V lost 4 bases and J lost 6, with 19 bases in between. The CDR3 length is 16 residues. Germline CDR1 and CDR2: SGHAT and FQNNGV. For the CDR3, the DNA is TGTGCCAGCAGCTCCTGGTACAGGACAGTAGGAAACATTCAGTACTTC. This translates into CASSSWYRTVGNIQYF.

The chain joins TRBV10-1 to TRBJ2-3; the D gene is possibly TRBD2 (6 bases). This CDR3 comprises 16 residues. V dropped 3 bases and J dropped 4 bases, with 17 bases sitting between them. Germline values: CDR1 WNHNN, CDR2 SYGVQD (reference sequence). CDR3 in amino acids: CASSESLAGDADTQYF. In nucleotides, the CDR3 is TGCGCCAGCAGTGAATCACTAGCCGGAGATGCAGATACGCAGTATTTT.